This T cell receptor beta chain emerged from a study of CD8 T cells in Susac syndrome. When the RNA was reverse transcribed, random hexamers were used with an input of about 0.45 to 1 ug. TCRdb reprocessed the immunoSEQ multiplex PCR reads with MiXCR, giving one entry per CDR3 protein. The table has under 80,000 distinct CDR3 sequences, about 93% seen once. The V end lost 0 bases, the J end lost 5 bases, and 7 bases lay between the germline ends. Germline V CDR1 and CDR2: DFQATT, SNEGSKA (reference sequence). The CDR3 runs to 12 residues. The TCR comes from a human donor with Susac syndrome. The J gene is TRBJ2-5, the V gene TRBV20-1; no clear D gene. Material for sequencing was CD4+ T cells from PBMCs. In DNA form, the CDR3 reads TGCAGTGCTAGAGACGGTTCGGAGACCCAGTACTTC. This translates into CSARDGSETQYF.